The clone carrying this T cell receptor (beta chain) was seen more than once but under ten times. Its target is unknown. This CDR3 has 16 residues. Trimming removed 0 bases at V and 3 bases at J, with 14 bases between. CDR1 SEHNR and CDR2 FQNEAQ come from the germline V gene (reference sequence). The entry originates in a study of T cell repertoires in cytomegalovirus infection. Study-level findings and limits: Predominance within the ex vivo response was attributable to HLA-C-restricted CMV-specific TCR beta clonotypes.

TCRdb re-called the reads through MiXCR, storing one row per CDR3 protein. The table shows 200,000 to 300,000 distinct CDR3 sequences, with roughly 13% occurring only once. Sequences were obtained from PBMCs. V is TRBV7-9 and J is TRBJ2-5, with D hard to call. This sequence was found in a human donor in good health (CMV status not recorded). Some clones in this sample may be carry-over from other donors' samples. CDR3 sequence: CASSLAAVRWEETQYF. DNA of the CDR3: TGTGCCAGCAGCTTAGCCGCGGTGAGGTGGGAAGAGACCCAGTACTTC. Full variable domain (remainder filled in from reference TRBV7-9 and TRBJ2-5): DTGVSQNPRHKITKRGQNVTFRCDPISEHNRLYWYRQTLGQGPEFLTYFQNEAQLEKSRLLSDRFSAERPKGSFSTLEIQRTEQGDSAMYLCASSLAAVRWEETQYFGPGTRLLVL.